What follows are 24 T cell receptor beta chains derived from one specimen sequenced in a study of blood T cell repertoires in COVID-19. Produced via immunoSEQ multiplex PCR; TCRdb's table is partial and in-frame only. The data hold around 100,000 clones, with roughly 88% observed a single time. Sequencing was done on a sample of peripheral blood. These receptors were collected from a human donor in a cohort sampled during active COVID-19.

The gene calls are TRBV6-6 and TRBJ2-7; maybe TRBD1 (5 bases). The CDR3 covers 14 residues. V was pared by 5 bases and J by 0 bases, with 11 bases between. Germline values: CDR1 MNHNY, CDR2 SVGAGI (reference sequence). The CDR3 loop is CASSDPTDSYEQYF. For the CDR3, the DNA is TGTGCCAGCAGTGATCCGACAGACTCCTACGAGCAGTACTTC.

The V and J genes are TRBV7-6 and TRBJ1-5; D call uncertain. From germline, CDR1 is SGHVS and CDR2 FNYEAQ. The CDR3 has 14 amino acids. Trimming took 0 bases from V and 4 from J, leaving 7 bases between them. Here the CDR3 reads CASSLARDNQPQHF. The CDR3 DNA is TGTGCCAGCAGCTTAGCGAGGGATAATCAGCCCCAGCATTTT.

This clone is a singleton in its sample. The chain has TRBV5-1 and TRBJ1-2; perhaps TRBD1 as D (5 bases). The length of the CDR3 is 13 residues. Looked up from germline, CDR1 is SGHRS and CDR2 is YFSETQ. V lost 5 bases and J 7 bases, leaving 15 bases between the germline ends. CDR3 protein: CASRMVGALGYTF. CDR3 nucleotides: TGCGCCAGCAGGATGGTAGGGGCTCTTGGCTACACCTTC.

The chain links TRBV30 to TRBJ1-6, with 10 bases fitting TRBD1. Germline values: CDR1 GTSNPN, CDR2 SVGIG (reference sequence). This CDR3 has 14 amino acids. J was trimmed by 7 bases and V by 1 base; bases with no gene match: 1. The CDR3 protein is CAWSAGQGNSPLHF. The CDR3 DNA follows: TGTGCCTGGAGTGCGGGACAGGGGAATTCACCCCTCCACTTT.

The V call is TRBV24-1, the J call TRBJ2-7; no definite D call. Per the germline V gene, CDR1 is KGHDR and CDR2 is SFDVKD. CDR3 length: 12 residues. Trimming pared 2 bases from V and 3 bases from J, leaving 4 bases between. The CDR3 region is CATSDSDYEQYF. The CDR3 nucleotides are TGTGCCACCAGTGATTCAGACTACGAGCAGTACTTC.

This clone showed up just a few times. The rearrangement uses TRBV12-2 and TRBJ2-1; TRBD2 was called by the table and not checked on the DNA. TRBV12-2 is a known pseudogene. This CDR3 has 22 amino acids. The CDR3 DNA reads as TGTGCAAGTCGCTCCCTTGAGAAGTCGGAGCGGGAGATCCTTCACCAATACAATGAGCAGTTCTTC. Protein sequence: CASRSLEKSEREILHQYNEQFF.

The rearrangement joins TRBV27 to TRBJ2-1, with 10 bases fitting TRBD2. Germline CDR1 and CDR2: MNHEY and SMNVEV (reference sequence). V was pared by 1 base and J by 7 bases, with 7 bases of the junction left unmatched. This CDR3 is built from 16 residues. The CDR3 protein is CASSLLVAGGNNEQFF. The CDR3 DNA reads as TGTGCCAGCAGTTTATTAGTAGCGGGAGGAAATAATGAGCAGTTCTTC.

The V gene is TRBV4-3, the J gene TRBJ2-2; 7 bases are shared with TRBD2. This CDR3 contains 17 residues. Germline V gene sequence: CDR1 LGHNA, CDR2 YSLEER. The trim removed 4 bases at V and 7 bases at J, leaving 15 bases unmatched. CDR3 in DNA: TGCGCCAGCAGCCTCCTCTTACTGGCGGGAGCAGGCGGGGAGCTGTTTTTT. Protein: CASSLLLLAGAGGELFF.

The chain joins TRBV4-3 to TRBJ2-7; TRBD1 matches 7 bases. V lost 1 base and J lost 0; bases outside the gene matches: 0. Germline V CDR1 and CDR2: LGHNA, YSLEER. The CDR3 runs 14 residues. This CDR3 reads CASSQGDSSYEQYF. The CDR3 DNA follows: TGCGCCAGCAGCCAAGGGGACAGCTCCTACGAGCAGTACTTC.

The chain uses TRBV4-3 and TRBJ2-1; a possible D gene is TRBD1 (5 bases). V was shortened by 4 bases and J by 4 bases, with 14 bases between the two germline ends. This CDR3 region has 15 residues. CDR1 is LGHNA, CDR2 YSLEER, per germline. CDR3 protein: CASSPSGKEYNEQFF. The CDR3 bases are TGCGCCAGCAGCCCCTCAGGGAAAGAATACAATGAGCAGTTCTTC.

This clone was observed once. For the CDR3, the DNA is TGTGCCAGCCACCGGGACTACATGAACACCGGGGAGCTGTTTTTT. Translated, it gives CASHRDYMNTGELFF. This sequence joins TRBV6-5 and TRBJ2-2, with 7 bases matching TRBD2. J gave up 1 base and V 8 bases, and 7 bases lay outside the gene matches. CDR1 and CDR2 (germline): MNHEY, SVGAGI. The CDR3 has 15 amino acids.

The genes are TRBV27 and TRBJ2-1; tentatively, D is TRBD2 (6 bases). CDR1 is MNHEY and CDR2 is SMNVEV in the germline V gene (reference sequence). The CDR3 totals 14 residues. V was clipped by 4 bases and J by 7 bases, with 14 bases between them. The CDR3 loop is CASSSPAGWNEQFF. CDR3 nucleotide sequence: TGTGCCAGCAGTTCCCCCGCGGGATGGAATGAGCAGTTCTTC.

The chain carries TRBV5-1 and TRBJ2-1, with 11 nucleotides matching TRBD2. The ends lost 7 bases at V and 8 bases at J; junction bases unmatched: 11. This CDR3 is 15 amino acids long. The germline gives CDR1 SGHRS, CDR2 YFSETQ. The CDR3 region has the DNA TGCGCCAGCGCCAAGGGAACTAGCGGGAGTGATGAGCAGTTCTTC. Translating it yields CASAKGTSGSDEQFF.

V gene TRBV28 combines with J gene TRBJ1-1, with 7 bases fitting TRBD1. There are 15 residues in the CDR3. Germline V gene data show CDR1 as MDHEN and CDR2 as SYDVKM. V lost 2 bases to trimming and J lost 6 bases; unmatched junction nucleotides: 9. CDR3 bases: TGTGCCAGCAGTTTAGCCGGCAGGGGGGCCCCTGAAGCTTTCTTT. It codes for CASSLAGRGAPEAFF.

The genes are TRBV28 and TRBJ1-2; D not certain. V shed 3 bases and J shed 6 bases, with 8 bases lying between them. The CDR3 extends over 12 amino acids. In germline, CDR1 is MDHEN, CDR2 SYDVKM. For the CDR3, the DNA is TGTGCCAGCAGTTTCCCCGGGAATGGCTACACCTTC. This gives the protein CASSFPGNGYTF.

V is TRBV28 and J is TRBJ1-1; D might be TRBD1 (5 bases). The germline CDR1 and CDR2 sequences are MDHEN and SYDVKM. CDR3 size: 15 residues. V lost 6 bases to trimming and J lost 0 bases, with 14 bases between them. CDR3 sequence: CASSLPTALNTEAFF. The CDR3 DNA reads as TGTGCCAGCAGCCTCCCGACAGCCCTGAACACTGAAGCTTTCTTT.

This clone was recorded only once. The rearrangement links TRBV4-2 to TRBJ2-7, with TRBD1 identical over 7 bases. Germline V CDR1 and CDR2: LGHNA, YNFKEQ. V shed 2 bases and J 7 bases; nucleotides not matched to a gene: 17. The CDR3 has 17 amino acids. The CDR3 sequence is CASSQSPGQNGPWEQYF. The CDR3 DNA follows: TGTGCCAGCAGCCAATCACCGGGACAGAATGGACCTTGGGAGCAGTACTTC.

The CDR3 here is CASSLTGANVLTF. The CDR3 DNA follows: TGTGCCAGCAGCCTCACGGGAGCCAACGTCCTGACTTTC. The chain carries TRBV7-9 and TRBJ2-6; maybe TRBD2 (5 bases). This CDR3 is 13 amino acids long. Per the germline V gene, CDR1 is SEHNR and CDR2 is FQNEAQ (reference sequence). Trimming cost V 5 bases and J 7 bases, with 9 bases left between them.

The rearrangement joins TRBV6-6 to TRBJ1-5; 8 bases fit TRBD1. Germline lookup yields CDR1 MNHNY and CDR2 SVGAGI (reference sequence). CDR3 length: 16 amino acids. V lost 2 bases to trimming and J lost 1 base; unmatched junction nucleotides: 4. The chain's CDR3 is CASSYVNRGSNQPQHF. DNA of the CDR3: TGTGCCAGCAGTTACGTAAACAGGGGGAGCAATCAGCCCCAGCATTTT.

This clone was counted once. CDR3 nucleotides: TGTGCCAGCAGCCCAGGGGCGGTGGGCTACACCTTC. Translated, it gives CASSPGAVGYTF. This chain links TRBV28 with TRBJ1-2; D may be TRBD1 (6 bases). Trimming removed 6 bases from V and 8 bases from J, with 13 bases in between. In germline, CDR1 is MDHEN, CDR2 SYDVKM. This CDR3 has 12 amino acids.

The V gene is TRBV20-1, the J gene TRBJ1-5; TRBD1 is a possible D gene (5 bases). Per the germline V gene, CDR1 is DFQATT and CDR2 is SNEGSKA (reference sequence). V lost 6 bases to trimming and J lost 6 bases, with 6 bases between them. The CDR3 is 10 amino acids. CDR3 in DNA: TGCAGTGCCGGGGGTCAGCCCCAGCATTTT. This sequence encodes CSAGGQPQHF.

V is TRBV4-2 and J is TRBJ2-1, with 10 bases matching TRBD2. This CDR3 comprises 16 residues. V lost 0 bases to trimming and J lost 6 bases; unmatched junction nucleotides: 5. In germline, CDR1 is LGHNA, CDR2 YNFKEQ. CDR3 bases: TGTGCCAGCAGCCAAGATGGAGGACTAGCGGCCAATGAGCAGTTCTTC. Translation: CASSQDGGLAANEQFF.

The CDR3 sequence: CASTVRGPGQKQETQYF. CDR3 nucleotides: TGTGCCAGCACCGTACGGGGCCCGGGACAGAAGCAAGAGACCCAGTACTTC. This chain joins TRBV5-5 and TRBJ2-5; 7 bases align to TRBD1. This CDR3 has 17 amino acids. The germline V gene has CDR1 SGHKS and CDR2 YYEKEE (reference sequence). The ends lost 6 bases at V and 2 bases at J; junction bases unmatched: 16.

This rearrangement joins TRBV28 to TRBJ1-4; no definite D call. This CDR3 is built from 11 residues. CDR1 and CDR2 (germline): MDHEN, SYDVKM. V lost 6 bases to trimming and J lost 8 bases, with 7 bases between them. This CDR3 reads CASSPREKLFF. Written as DNA, the CDR3 is TGTGCCAGCAGCCCCAGGGAAAAACTGTTTTTT.